The clone carrying this T cell receptor beta chain occurred a few times. Its specificity is unknown. Autoimmune disease history or systemic immunosuppression barred patients. The sample comes from a study of OX40 agonist ivuxolimab in advanced cancers. Study-level background: Patients were treated with intravenous ivuxolimab, dosed at 0.01 to 10 mg/kg and infused every 2 weeks.

Study-level findings and limits: Researchers did not determine the expanded peripheral T cells' antigen specificity. CD4+ and CD8+ blood T cells expanded clonally by week 6 at 0.1 to 3.0 mg/kg.

The method was immunoSEQ multiplex PCR; TCRdb's version includes in-frame clones alone and lacks a portion of them. The sample includes 71,000 or so clones, around 86% of them seen just once. The receptor comes from an adult with an advanced solid tumor such as melanoma, head and neck, liver or kidney cancer. The source was CD4+ or CD8+ T cells sorted from blood, collected in a trial of the OX40 agonist ivuxolimab.

Here the CDR3 DNA reads TGTGCCAGCAGGGCGGTTGGGAATCAGCCCCAGCATTTT. Protein: CASRAVGNQPQHF. The V gene is TRBV6-5, the J gene TRBJ1-5, with D unclear. The V gene's germline CDR1 is MNHEY and CDR2 SVGAGI. V lost 6 bases and J 4 bases, leaving 10 bases between the germline ends. The CDR3 contains 13 residues.